This T cell receptor (beta chain) is from a study of Ad26.COV2.S vaccination and SARS-CoV-2 variants. Background on the study: COV1001, an Ad26.COV2.S trial, supplied this vaccine-arm donor.

The CDR3 contains 14 residues. V was clipped by 1 base and J by 7 bases, with 10 bases between them. The germline V gene encodes CDR1 MDHEN and CDR2 SYDVKM. Treatment defined: about 20 received Ad26.COV2.S at low or high dose, single or two shots; 5 received placebo; per-sample allocation not given. Vaccine and placebo recipients were sampled on day 63 after the first injection. Recruitment in Boston yielded a donor of adult age, 18-55 years. Study-wide results and caveats: Vaccinated and placebo-treated recipients had similar non-spike TCR breadth. The analyses of TCR breadth and depth may have understated the size of total T cell responses.

Regarding this clone: No antigen is known for it.

Profiling relied on immunoSEQ multiplex PCR, and the TCRdb table lists in-frame clones only, not all of them. Of approximately 340,000 clones detected, more than 75% appear once; the ten largest clones hold around 3.3%. The chain combines TRBV28 with TRBJ1-4; D call uncertain. The input for sequencing was peripheral blood, taken in a trial of Ad26.COV2.S vaccine versus placebo. This sequence was found in a person between 18 and 65 years old who received the Ad26.COV2.S COVID-19 vaccine or a placebo. In DNA, the CDR3 is TGTGCCAGCAGTTTATATTTAACGGGTGAAAAACTGTTTTTT. The encoded protein is CASSLYLTGEKLFF.